The 22 T cell receptor beta chains in this list originate from one sample, sequenced in a study of control samples from healthy donors and cancer patients. Only in-frame clones appear in the TCRdb table, and some are missing; sequencing was by immunoSEQ multiplex PCR. The sample holds about 170,000 clones, approximately 92% seen once. The sample comprised blood. Receptor source: a woman aged 55-70 years in good health.

This chain connects TRBV2 to TRBJ1-6; maybe TRBD1 (6 bases). CDR3 size: 15 residues. CDR1 is SNHLY and CDR2 is FYNNEI in the germline V gene. The V gene lost 7 bases and the J gene lost 5 bases, with 15 bases spanning the gap. The CDR3 loop is CASMEAGVDNSPLHF. DNA of the CDR3: TGTGCCAGCATGGAGGCAGGGGTCGATAATTCACCCCTCCACTTT. The full variable domain, its missing parts supplied by reference TRBV2 and TRBJ1-6, is EPEVTQTPSHQVTQMGQEVILRCVPISNHLYFYWYRQILGQKVEFLVSFYNNEISEKSEIFDDQFSVERPDGSNFTLKIRSTKLEDSAMYFCASMEAGVDNSPLHFGNGTRLTVT.

The CDR3 here is CASSQRGQGAWNEQFF. The CDR3 nucleotides are TGTGCCAGCAGCCAGAGGGGACAGGGGGCTTGGAATGAGCAGTTCTTC. The rearrangement links TRBV7-9 to TRBJ2-1; 12 bases map to TRBD1. The length of the CDR3 is 16 residues. Germline trimming cut 5 bases from V and 7 bases from J; bases unmatched to any gene: 9. Germline V CDR1 and CDR2: SEHNR, FQNEAQ (reference sequence). The full variable domain, rest sourced from reference TRBV7-9 and TRBJ2-1, is DTGVSQNPRHKITKRGQNVTFRCDPISEHNRLYWYRQTLGQGPEFLTYFQNEAQLEKSRLLSDRFSAERPKGSFSTLEIQRTEQGDSAMYLCASSQRGQGAWNEQFFGPGTRLTVL.

J is TRBJ1-5 and V is TRBV10-3; weak D call: TRBD1 (6 bases). Germline CDR1 reads ENHRY; CDR2 reads SYGVKD. The germline V and J ends were trimmed by 6 bases and 7 bases, with 19 bases remaining between them. The CDR3 is 15 residues long. CDR3 DNA sequence: TGTGCCATCAGACAAAGTCCGGACAGCCACCAGCCCCAGCATTTT. Protein: CAIRQSPDSHQPQHF.

The V gene is TRBV4-1, the J gene TRBJ2-3; a weak D match, TRBD1 (6 bases). The CDR3 extends over 16 amino acids. CDR1 and CDR2 (germline): MGHRA, YSYEKL. Trimming took off 1 base at V and 1 base at J, with 12 bases between the two ends. The DNA of the CDR3 is TGCGCCAGCAGCCAAGCTCCGAGACAGGGCACAGATACGCAGTATTTT. Translating gives CASSQAPRQGTDTQYF.

DNA of the CDR3: TGTGCCAGCAGCTCGCAGCCCATCTATGGCTACACCTTC. Encoded protein: CASSSQPIYGYTF. V gene TRBV5-6 combines with J gene TRBJ1-2; D is ambiguous. Germline V gene data show CDR1 as SGHDT and CDR2 as YYEEEE. CDR3 length: 13 amino acids. V dropped 3 bases and J dropped 4 bases, with 10 bases sitting between them.

V gene TRBV7-9 combines with J gene TRBJ1-2; the D gene is possibly TRBD1 (5 bases). The CDR3 is 14 amino acids. Trimming shortened V by 5 bases and J by 8 bases, and 18 bases separated the two germline ends. Germline V gene data show CDR1 as SEHNR and CDR2 as FQNEAQ (reference sequence). CDR3 amino acids: CASSPQGGEGGYTF. The CDR3 DNA follows: TGTGCCAGCAGCCCCCAGGGCGGGGAGGGAGGCTACACCTTC.

The chain is built from TRBV5-4 and TRBJ2-2; D may be TRBD1 (6 bases). This CDR3 is built from 16 residues. The V and J ends lost 4 bases and 6 bases respectively, with 19 bases between them. Germline-derived CDR1 and CDR2 are SGHNT and YYREEE (reference sequence). CDR3 DNA sequence: TGTGCCAGCAGCCCCCCAGGGGACCCCTTCTCCGGGGAGCTGTTTTTT. Protein sequence: CASSPPGDPFSGELFF.

The rearrangement uses TRBV7-9 and TRBJ1-1, with unresolved D. This CDR3 is built from 14 residues. V was clipped by 1 base and J by 5 bases, with 11 bases between them. CDR1 is SEHNR, CDR2 FQNEAQ, per germline (reference sequence). CDR3 sequence: CASSLVLLRTEAFF. Written as DNA, the CDR3 is TGTGCCAGCAGCTTAGTCCTTCTTCGGACTGAAGCTTTCTTT.

This clone was detected once. The chain has TRBV18 and TRBJ2-7, with a tentative D call TRBD1 (5 bases). This CDR3 is built from 15 residues. Deletions cut 3 bases from V and 1 base from J, with 13 bases between. Germline CDR1 reads KGHSH; CDR2 reads LQKENI. In DNA form, the CDR3 reads TGTGCCAGCTCACCTCCAAGGGGTGAATCCTACGAGCAGTACTTC. Encoded protein: CASSPPRGESYEQYF.

The chain links TRBV18 to TRBJ1-1; D gene ambiguous. The length of the CDR3 is 14 residues. The V gene's germline CDR1 is KGHSH and CDR2 LQKENI. Trimming removed 2 bases at V and 0 bases at J, with 7 bases between. In nucleotides, the CDR3 is TGTGCCAGCTCACCAGTCGAATTGAACACTGAAGCTTTCTTT. Its translation: CASSPVELNTEAFF.

V usage is TRBV12-3 or TRBV12-4 and J usage is TRBJ1-4; D is undetermined. Trimming cost V 4 bases and J 7 bases, with 10 bases left between them. This CDR3 is built from 13 residues. The CDR3 loop is CASSSQSSEKLFF. The CDR3 nucleotides are TGTGCCAGCAGTTCCCAGTCCAGTGAAAAACTGTTTTTT.

V and J are TRBV6-5 and TRBJ2-7, with 9 bases identical to TRBD1. After removal of 6 bases from V and 1 base from J, the junction contained 4 bases not matched to a gene. CDR1 and CDR2 from the germline V gene are MNHEY and SVGAGI. The CDR3 has 14 amino acids. CDR3 in DNA: TGTGCCAGCAGCCTACAGGGGGCGTCCTACGAGCAGTACTTC. This encodes CASSLQGASYEQYF.

This clone came up once. The V call is TRBV6-5, the J call TRBJ1-3, with 9 bases that match TRBD1. CDR1 and CDR2 (germline): MNHEY, SVGAGI. The CDR3 has 14 residues. V lost 5 bases and J lost 6; bases outside the gene matches: 5. The CDR3 DNA follows: TGTGCCAGCAGTAGGTGGACAGGGGCAAACACCATATATTTT. Translation: CASSRWTGANTIYF.

The chain uses TRBV11-3 and TRBJ2-1; no reliable D call. CDR1 and CDR2 (germline): SGHNT, YENEEA. Trimming removed 1 base at V and 6 bases at J, with 13 bases between. The CDR3 is made up of 15 amino acids. Here the CDR3 reads CASSLVAYGANEQFF. CDR3 DNA sequence: TGTGCCAGCAGCTTAGTGGCCTACGGAGCCAATGAGCAGTTCTTC.

The chain employs TRBV7-3 and TRBJ2-1, with 10 bases lining up with TRBD1. The V gene's germline CDR1 is SGHTA and CDR2 FQGTGA. This CDR3 has 16 amino acids. V shed 0 bases, J shed 5 bases, and the junction held 4 bases outside the gene matches. The CDR3 loop reads CASSLTRDRGHNEQFF. CDR3 DNA: TGTGCCAGCAGCTTAACCCGGGACAGGGGCCACAATGAGCAGTTCTTC. The whole variable domain, remainder taken from reference TRBV7-3 and TRBJ2-1, is GAGVSQTPSNKVTEKGKYVELRCDPISGHTALYWYRQSLGQGPEFLIYFQGTGAADDSGLPNDRFFAVRPEGSVSTLKIQRTERGDSAVYLCASSLTRDRGHNEQFFGPGTRLTVL.

The count of this clone is one. V gene TRBV3-1 (or the pseudogene TRBV3-2) combines with J gene TRBJ1-3; D gene unclear. Deletions cut 3 bases from V and 1 base from J, with 7 bases between. The CDR3 covers 14 residues. The germline V gene has CDR1 LGHDT and CDR2 YNNKEL (reference sequence). CDR3 residues: CASSHWGSGNTIYF. CDR3 nucleotides: TGTGCCAGCAGCCATTGGGGATCTGGAAACACCATATATTTT.

The chain employs TRBV6-5 and TRBJ1-4, with D hard to call. The germline gives CDR1 MNHEY, CDR2 SVGAGI. The CDR3 has 14 amino acids. V lost 2 bases and J 0 bases, leaving 4 bases between the germline ends. This CDR3 is CASSYRSTNEKLFF. CDR3 nucleotide sequence: TGTGCCAGCAGTTACCGGTCAACTAATGAAAAACTGTTTTTT.

The genes are TRBV7-9 and TRBJ1-1, with D possibly matching TRBD1 (6 bases). The CDR3 length is 13 residues. Trimming removed 1 base at V and 3 bases at J, with 6 bases between. CDR1 is SEHNR and CDR2 is FQNEAQ in the germline V gene (reference sequence). CDR3 protein: CASSLDRDTEAFF. CDR3 DNA: TGTGCCAGCAGCTTAGACAGGGACACTGAAGCTTTCTTT.

The CDR3 spells CASSNQGYGYTF. In DNA form, the CDR3 reads TGTGCCAGCAGTAATCAGGGCTATGGCTACACCTTC. The rearrangement joins TRBV27 to TRBJ1-2; maybe TRBD1 (5 bases). CDR3 length equals 12 residues. Germline CDR1 is MNHEY and CDR2 is SMNVEV (reference sequence). Trimming took 5 bases from V and 4 from J, leaving 8 bases between them.

The table lists this clone with a count of one. The chain has TRBV4-3 and TRBJ2-7; TRBD1 aligns across 7 bases. The CDR3 consists of 16 residues. Trimming took 0 bases from V and 1 from J; bases not matched to a gene: 6. Germline CDR1 is LGHNA and CDR2 is YSLEER. The CDR3 coding sequence is TGCGCCAGCAGCCAAGATCGCGACAGGGAATCCTACGAGCAGTACTTC. This sequence encodes CASSQDRDRESYEQYF.

This clone was counted only a few times. J is TRBJ1-1 and V is TRBV5-1; no clear D. This CDR3 has 12 residues. V was clipped by 7 bases and J by 1 base, with 8 bases between them. The germline V gene has CDR1 SGHRS and CDR2 YFSETQ. The chain's CDR3 is CASRTANTEAFF. The CDR3 nucleotides read TGCGCCAGCCGGACGGCGAACACTGAAGCTTTCTTT.

The CDR3 nucleotides are TGTGCCAGCAGCTTACTAGGGGTAGGGACTGAAGCTTTCTTT. Encoded protein: CASSLLGVGTEAFF. The chain joins TRBV7-3 to TRBJ1-1, with D possibly matching TRBD1 (5 bases). The CDR3 length is 14 residues. Per the germline V gene, CDR1 is SGHTA and CDR2 is FQGTGA. Trimming left V 2 bases short and J 5 bases short, with 12 bases between.